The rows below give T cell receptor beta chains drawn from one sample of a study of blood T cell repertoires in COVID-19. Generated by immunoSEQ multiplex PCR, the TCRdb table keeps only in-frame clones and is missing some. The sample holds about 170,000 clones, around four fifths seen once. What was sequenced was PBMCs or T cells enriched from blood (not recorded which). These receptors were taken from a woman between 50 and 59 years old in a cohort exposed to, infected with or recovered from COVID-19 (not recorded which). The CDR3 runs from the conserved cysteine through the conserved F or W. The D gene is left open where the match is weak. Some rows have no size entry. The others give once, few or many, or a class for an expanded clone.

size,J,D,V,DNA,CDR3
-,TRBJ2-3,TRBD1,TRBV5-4,TGTGCCAGCACCTTGGACAGGCCCACTAGCACAGATACGCAGTATTTT,CASTLDRPTSTDTQYF
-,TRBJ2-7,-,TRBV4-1,TGCGCCAGCAGCCAAGTGTCTAGCTCCTACGAGCAGTACTTC,CASSQVSSSYEQYF
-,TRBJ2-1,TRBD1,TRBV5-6,TGTGCCAGCAGCTTCCGGGACAGGAATAACAATGAGCAGTTCTTC,CASSFRDRNNNEQFF
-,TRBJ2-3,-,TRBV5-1,TGCGCCAGCAGCTCGGCCTCAAGCGGTACTAGCACAGATACGCAGTATTTT,CASSSASSGTSTDTQYF
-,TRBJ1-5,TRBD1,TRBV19,TGTGCCAGTAGTACCGGACAGGGGAATCAGCCCCAGCATTTT,CASSTGQGNQPQHF
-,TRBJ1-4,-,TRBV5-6,TGTGCCAGCAGCCCATGGACAGATGAAAAACTGTTTTTT,CASSPWTDEKLFF
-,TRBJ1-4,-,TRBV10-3,TGTGCCATCAGTGAGTCTACCAGGGGTAGTGAAAAACTGTTTTTT,CAISESTRGSEKLFF
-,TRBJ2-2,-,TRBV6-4,TGTGCCAGCAGTGACGATGCGGGATGGGACACCGGGGAGCTGTTTTTT,CASSDDAGWDTGELFF
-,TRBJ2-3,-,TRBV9,TGTGCCAGCAGCGCCGAGGGTCTGCGCACAGATACGCAGTATTTT,CASSAEGLRTDTQYF
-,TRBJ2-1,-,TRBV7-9,TGTGCCAGCAGCTTCTCAGCGGGCGATGAGCAGTTCTTC,CASSFSAGDEQFF
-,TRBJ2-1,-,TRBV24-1,TGTGCCACCAGTGATTTCTATGAGCAGTTCTTC,CATSDFYEQFF
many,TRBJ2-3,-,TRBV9,TGTGCCAGCAGCGTAGGACAGGGCACAGATACGCAGTATTTT,CASSVGQGTDTQYF
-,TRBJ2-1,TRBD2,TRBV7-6,TGTGCCAGCAGCTTACGGGCGGGGGGGGCATTAAGCTCCTACAATGAGCAGTTCTTC,CASSLRAGGALSSYNEQFF
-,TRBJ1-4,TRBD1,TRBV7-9,TGTGCCAGCAGCCGAGTTCAATCGACAGGGAGTAATGAAAAACTGTTTTTT,CASSRVQSTGSNEKLFF
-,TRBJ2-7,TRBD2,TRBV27,TGTGCCAGCAGTAAGGGACTAGCAATCGATTACGAGCAGTACTTC,CASSKGLAIDYEQYF
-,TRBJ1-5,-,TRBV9,TGTGCCAGCAGCCGGGGGTGGGAGGGCCAGCCCCAGCATTTT,CASSRGWEGQPQHF
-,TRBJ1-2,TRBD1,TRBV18,TGTGCCAGCTCACAGACGGATGACAGGGGGGATACAAACTATGGCTACACCTTC,CASSQTDDRGDTNYGYTF
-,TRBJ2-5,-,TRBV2,TGTGCCAGCAGTGGGGGACAAGCCAACCAAGAGACCCAGTACTTC,CASSGGQANQETQYF
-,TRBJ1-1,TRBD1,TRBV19,TGTGCCTGCATGGACAGGGGGAGGACTGAAGCTTTCTTT,CACMDRGRTEAFF
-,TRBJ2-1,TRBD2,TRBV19,TGTGCCAGTACGGCAGGACTAGCGGGGAACAATGAGCAGTTCTTC,CASTAGLAGNNEQFF
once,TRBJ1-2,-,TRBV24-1,TGTGCCACCAGTGATTTGGTCCAGGGCTACACCTTC,CATSDLVQGYTF
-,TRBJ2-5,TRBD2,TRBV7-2,TGTGCCAGCAGCCCCTCGGGGGGGCGGCCCTCCCAAGAGACCCAGTACTTC,CASSPSGGRPSQETQYF
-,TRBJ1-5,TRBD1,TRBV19,TGTGCCACCAAACAGGGGGGTCAGCCCCAGCATTTT,CATKQGGQPQHF
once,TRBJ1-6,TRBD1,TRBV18,TGTGCCAGCTCTCTCAACAGGGGCCAGGGTTCACCCCTCCACTTT,CASSLNRGQGSPLHF
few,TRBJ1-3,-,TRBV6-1,TGTGCCAGCAGTGAAGCTGAGGGAAACACCATATATTTT,CASSEAEGNTIYF
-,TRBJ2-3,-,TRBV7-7,TGTGCTAGCAGCTTAATAGGGGCTACGGATACGCAGTATTTT,CASSLIGATDTQYF
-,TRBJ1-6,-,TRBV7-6,TGTGCCAGCAGCCCGACCGGGACAACTAGCTCCTATAATTCACCCCTCCACTTT,CASSPTGTTSSYNSPLHF